These T cell receptor beta chains were read from a single sample in a study of OX40 agonist ivuxolimab in advanced cancers. Method: immunoSEQ multiplex PCR; TCRdb's copy keeps in-frame clones and lacks some. The sample holds 80,000 or so clones, roughly 89% seen once. The specimen comprised CD4+ or CD8+ T cells sorted from blood, sampled in a trial of the OX40 agonist ivuxolimab. These receptors all stem from an adult with an advanced solid tumor such as melanoma, head and neck, liver or kidney cancer. Both conserved end residues are part of each CDR3. Each record gives: V gene, CDR3 length, clone size, J gene, D gene, CDR3 DNA, CDR3 protein. The D gene is left open where the match is weak. Where a row states a size, it is once, few, many or the class of an expanded clone; other rows omit it.

V gene: TRBV5-1; CDR3 length: 13; clone size: few; J gene: TRBJ2-7; D gene: .; CDR3 DNA: TGCGCCAGCAGCTTGGCCGCCTCTGCGGGGCAGTACTTC; CDR3 protein: CASSLAASAGQYF
V gene: TRBV5-1; CDR3 length: 14; clone size: once; J gene: TRBJ1-5; D gene: TRBD1; CDR3 DNA: TGCGCCAGCAGCCATGGGACAGGGGATCAGCCCCAGCATTTT; CDR3 protein: CASSHGTGDQPQHF
V gene: TRBV6-6; CDR3 length: 15; clone size: .; J gene: TRBJ2-6; D gene: .; CDR3 DNA: TGTGCCAGCAGTTACTCGTCCCATGGGGCCAACGTCCTGACTTTC; CDR3 protein: CASSYSSHGANVLTF
V gene: TRBV5-4; CDR3 length: 17; clone size: once; J gene: TRBJ2-1; D gene: TRBD2; CDR3 DNA: TGTGCCAGCAGTAGTGCGGCGGGGGGGAGCTCCTACAATGAGCAGTTCTTC; CDR3 protein: CASSSAAGGSSYNEQFF
V gene: TRBV7-2; CDR3 length: 16; clone size: .; J gene: TRBJ1-1; D gene: .; CDR3 DNA: TGTGCCAGCAGCTTACAAACCGGGACACCGAACACTGAAGCTTTCTTT; CDR3 protein: CASSLQTGTPNTEAFF
V gene: TRBV29-1; CDR3 length: 13; clone size: .; J gene: TRBJ1-5; D gene: TRBD1; CDR3 DNA: TGCAGCGTCCAGACAGGGGGGGATCAGCCCCAGCATTTT; CDR3 protein: CSVQTGGDQPQHF
V gene: TRBV5-1; CDR3 length: 14; clone size: .; J gene: TRBJ2-1; D gene: .; CDR3 DNA: TGCGCCAGCAGCCGGGACATATTATACAATGAGCAGTTCTTC; CDR3 protein: CASSRDILYNEQFF
V gene: TRBV6-1; CDR3 length: 16; clone size: .; J gene: TRBJ1-2; D gene: TRBD1; CDR3 DNA: TGTGCCAGCAGTGAATCGGGGGAGGGGGCTGCAACTGGCTACACCTTC; CDR3 protein: CASSESGEGAATGYTF
V gene: TRBV11-3; CDR3 length: 17; clone size: .; J gene: TRBJ2-3; D gene: .; CDR3 DNA: TGTGCCAGCAGCTTAGATGCTATGCGGGACCGCACAGATACGCAGTATTTT; CDR3 protein: CASSLDAMRDRTDTQYF
V gene: TRBV11-3; CDR3 length: 14; clone size: .; J gene: TRBJ2-1; D gene: .; CDR3 DNA: TGTGCCAGCAGCTTAGTTGGGTCGACGGGTGAGCAGTTCTTC; CDR3 protein: CASSLVGSTGEQFF
V gene: TRBV11-1; CDR3 length: 16; clone size: .; J gene: TRBJ2-1; D gene: TRBD2; CDR3 DNA: TGTGCCAGCAGCTTAGGGCTAGCGGGGGGGCCGATTGAGCAGTTCTTC; CDR3 protein: CASSLGLAGGPIEQFF
V gene: TRBV27; CDR3 length: 13; clone size: .; J gene: TRBJ2-1; D gene: .; CDR3 DNA: TGTGCCAGCAGTTTTCGACGTTACAATGAGCAGTTCTTC; CDR3 protein: CASSFRRYNEQFF
V gene: TRBV28; CDR3 length: 16; clone size: once; J gene: TRBJ2-3; D gene: .; CDR3 DNA: TGTGCCAGCAGTTTATGGGGCTCCCCGGCGACAGATACGCAGTATTTT; CDR3 protein: CASSLWGSPATDTQYF
V gene: TRBV18; CDR3 length: 12; clone size: .; J gene: TRBJ2-7; D gene: .; CDR3 DNA: TGTGCCAGCTCACCAATCTCCCACGAGCAGTACTTC; CDR3 protein: CASSPISHEQYF
V gene: TRBV30; CDR3 length: 14; clone size: .; J gene: TRBJ1-2; D gene: .; CDR3 DNA: TGTGCCTGGAGTGGAACGGGGGGACTCTATGGCTACACCTTC; CDR3 protein: CAWSGTGGLYGYTF
V gene: TRBV5-6; CDR3 length: 15; clone size: .; J gene: TRBJ2-1; D gene: .; CDR3 DNA: TGTGCCAGCAGCCCGCGACTAGTCTCCTACAATGAGCAGTTCTTC; CDR3 protein: CASSPRLVSYNEQFF
V gene: TRBV5-6; CDR3 length: 14; clone size: .; J gene: TRBJ1-5; D gene: .; CDR3 DNA: TGTGCCAGCAGCTTGCGATTTAGCAATCAGCCCCAGCATTTT; CDR3 protein: CASSLRFSNQPQHF
V gene: TRBV6-6; CDR3 length: 14; clone size: .; J gene: TRBJ1-3; D gene: TRBD1; CDR3 DNA: TGTGCCAGCAGCCGGGGACAGGCTGGAAACACCATATATTTT; CDR3 protein: CASSRGQAGNTIYF
V gene: TRBV7-8; CDR3 length: 14; clone size: .; J gene: TRBJ2-7; D gene: TRBD1; CDR3 DNA: TGTGCCAGCAGCTCACGGACAGGGGTGTACGAGCAGTACTTC; CDR3 protein: CASSSRTGVYEQYF
V gene: TRBV19; CDR3 length: 16; clone size: .; J gene: TRBJ1-1; D gene: TRBD1; CDR3 DNA: TGTGCCAGTAGTATCGGACAGGGTTGGACAGACACTGAAGCTTTCTTT; CDR3 protein: CASSIGQGWTDTEAFF
V gene: TRBV10-3; CDR3 length: 12; clone size: .; J gene: TRBJ1-2; D gene: .; CDR3 DNA: TGTGCCATCAAGCCGGGTAACTATGGCTACACCTTC; CDR3 protein: CAIKPGNYGYTF
V gene: TRBV15; CDR3 length: 14; clone size: .; J gene: TRBJ2-2; D gene: .; CDR3 DNA: TGTGCCACCAGCAGAGACATAGGACCCGGGGAGCTGTTTTTT; CDR3 protein: CATSRDIGPGELFF